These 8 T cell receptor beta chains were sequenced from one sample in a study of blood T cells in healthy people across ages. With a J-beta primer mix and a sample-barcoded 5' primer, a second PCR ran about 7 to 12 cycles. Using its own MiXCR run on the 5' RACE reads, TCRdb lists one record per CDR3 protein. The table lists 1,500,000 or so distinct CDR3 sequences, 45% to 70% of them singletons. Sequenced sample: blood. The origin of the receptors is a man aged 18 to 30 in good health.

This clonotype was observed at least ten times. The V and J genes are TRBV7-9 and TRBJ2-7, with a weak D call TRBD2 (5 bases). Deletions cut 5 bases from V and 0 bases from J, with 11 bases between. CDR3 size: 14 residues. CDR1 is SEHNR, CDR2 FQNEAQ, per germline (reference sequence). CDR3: CASSPPGNSYEQYF. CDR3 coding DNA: TGTGCCAGCAGCCCTCCCGGGAACTCCTACGAGCAGTACTTC. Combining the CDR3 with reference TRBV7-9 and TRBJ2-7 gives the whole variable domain DTGVSQNPRHKITKRGQNVTFRCDPISEHNRLYWYRQTLGQGPEFLTYFQNEAQLEKSRLLSDRFSAERPKGSFSTLEIQRTEQGDSAMYLCASSPPGNSYEQYFGPGTRLTVT.

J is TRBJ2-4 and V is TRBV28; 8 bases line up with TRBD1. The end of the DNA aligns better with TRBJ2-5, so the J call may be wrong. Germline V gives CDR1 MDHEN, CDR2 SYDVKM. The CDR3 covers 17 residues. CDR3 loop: CASSFPRQGRDQETQYF. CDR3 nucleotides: TGTGCCAGCAGTTTCCCTCGACAGGGGCGAGACCAAGAGACCCAGTACTTC.

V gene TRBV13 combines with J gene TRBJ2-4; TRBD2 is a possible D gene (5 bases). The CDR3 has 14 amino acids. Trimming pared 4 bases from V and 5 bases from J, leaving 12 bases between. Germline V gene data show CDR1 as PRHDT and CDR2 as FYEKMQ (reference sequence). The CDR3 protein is CASSSRLAENIQYF. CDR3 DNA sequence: TGTGCCAGCAGCTCTAGGCTAGCAGAAAACATTCAGTACTTC.

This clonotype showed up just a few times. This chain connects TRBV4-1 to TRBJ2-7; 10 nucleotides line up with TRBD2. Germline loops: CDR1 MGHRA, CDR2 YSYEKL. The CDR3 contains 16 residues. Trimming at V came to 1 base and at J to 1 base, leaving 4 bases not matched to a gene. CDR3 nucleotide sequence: TGCGCCAGCAGCCAAGGGACTAGCGGTGGGTCCTACGAGCAGTACTTC. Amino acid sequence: CASSQGTSGGSYEQYF.

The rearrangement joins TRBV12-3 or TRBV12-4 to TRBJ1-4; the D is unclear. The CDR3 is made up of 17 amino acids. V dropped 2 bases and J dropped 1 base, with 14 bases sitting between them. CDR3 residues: CASSLLLSGGTNEKLFF. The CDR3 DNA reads TGTGCCAGCAGTTTATTATTGTCGGGAGGAACTAATGAAAAACTGTTTTTT.

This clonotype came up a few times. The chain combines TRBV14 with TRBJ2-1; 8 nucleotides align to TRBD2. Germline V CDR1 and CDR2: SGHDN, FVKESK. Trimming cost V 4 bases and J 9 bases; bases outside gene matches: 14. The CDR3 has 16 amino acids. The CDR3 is CASSPTGGSLAGEQFF. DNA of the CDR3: TGTGCCAGCAGCCCCACGGGGGGGAGTCTCGCTGGTGAGCAGTTCTTC.

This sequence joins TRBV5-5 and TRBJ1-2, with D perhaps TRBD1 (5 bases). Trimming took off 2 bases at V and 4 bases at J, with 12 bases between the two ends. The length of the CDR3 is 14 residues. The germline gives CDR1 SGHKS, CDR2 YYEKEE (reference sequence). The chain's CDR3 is CASSFYRTSYGYTF. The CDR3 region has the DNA TGTGCCAGCAGCTTTTACAGGACGAGCTATGGCTACACCTTC.

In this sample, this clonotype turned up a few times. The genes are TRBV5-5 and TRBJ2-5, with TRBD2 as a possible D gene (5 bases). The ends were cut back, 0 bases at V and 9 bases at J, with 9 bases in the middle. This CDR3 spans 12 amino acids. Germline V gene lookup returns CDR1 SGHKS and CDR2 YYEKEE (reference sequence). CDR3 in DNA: TGTGCCAGCAGCTTGGTTTCCGGGGCCCAGTACTTC. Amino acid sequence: CASSLVSGAQYF.